This T cell receptor beta chain derives from a study of blood T cell repertoires in COVID-19. Turning to the study itself: COVID-19 samples, acute and convalescent, were from the United States, Italy and Spain.

Sequencing used immunoSEQ multiplex PCR; TCRdb keeps in-frame clones, though not all of them. Among approximately 110,000 clones listed, roughly 80% were seen once. Germline loops: CDR1 SSHAT, CDR2 FNYEAQ (reference sequence). Trimming took off 1 base at V and 6 bases at J, with 10 bases between the two ends. The CDR3 runs 13 residues. Sequencing used peripheral blood. The receptor was isolated from a woman of 80 years or more with acute or convalescent COVID-19. V usage is TRBV7-7 and J usage is TRBJ2-7, with TRBD1 as a possible D gene (5 bases). CDR3 DNA sequence: TGTGCCAGCAGCTTAGGGCAGGGCCGCGAGCAGTACTTC. Translating gives CASSLGQGREQYF.